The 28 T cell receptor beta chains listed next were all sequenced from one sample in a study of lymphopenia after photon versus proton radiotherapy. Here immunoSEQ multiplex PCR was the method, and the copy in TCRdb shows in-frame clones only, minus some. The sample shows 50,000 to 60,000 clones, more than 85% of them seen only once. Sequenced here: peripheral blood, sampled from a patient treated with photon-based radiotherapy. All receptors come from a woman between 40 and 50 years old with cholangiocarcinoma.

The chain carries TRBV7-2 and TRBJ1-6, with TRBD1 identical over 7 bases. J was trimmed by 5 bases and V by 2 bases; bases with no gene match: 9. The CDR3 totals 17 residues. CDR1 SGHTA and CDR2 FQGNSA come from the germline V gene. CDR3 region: CASSLPTGDRNNSPLHF. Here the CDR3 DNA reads TGTGCCAGCAGCTTACCCACCGGGGACAGAAATAATTCACCCCTCCACTTT.

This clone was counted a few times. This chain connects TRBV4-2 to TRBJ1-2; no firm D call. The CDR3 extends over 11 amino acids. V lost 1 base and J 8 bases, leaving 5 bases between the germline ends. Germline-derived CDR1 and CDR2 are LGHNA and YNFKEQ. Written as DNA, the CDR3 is TGTGCCAGCAGCCAAGGGTTAGGCTACACCTTC. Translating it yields CASSQGLGYTF.

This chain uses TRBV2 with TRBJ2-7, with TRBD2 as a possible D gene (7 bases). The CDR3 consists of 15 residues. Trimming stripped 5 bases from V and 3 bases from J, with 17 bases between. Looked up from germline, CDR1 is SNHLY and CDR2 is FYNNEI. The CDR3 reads CASSRGAGGVYEQYF. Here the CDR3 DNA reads TGTGCCAGCAGTCGGGGGGCAGGCGGGGTCTACGAGCAGTACTTC.

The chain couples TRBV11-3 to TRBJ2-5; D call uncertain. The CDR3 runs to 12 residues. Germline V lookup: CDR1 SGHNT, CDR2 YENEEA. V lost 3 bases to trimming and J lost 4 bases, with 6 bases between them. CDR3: CASSFNRETQYF. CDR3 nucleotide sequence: TGTGCCAGCAGCTTCAATCGAGAGACCCAGTACTTC. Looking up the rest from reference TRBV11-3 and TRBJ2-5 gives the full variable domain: EAGVVQSPRYKIIEKKQPVAFWCNPISGHNTLYWYLQNLGQGPELLIRYENEEAVDDSQLPKDRFSAERLKGVDSTLKIQPAELGDSAVYLCASSFNRETQYFGPGTRLLVL.

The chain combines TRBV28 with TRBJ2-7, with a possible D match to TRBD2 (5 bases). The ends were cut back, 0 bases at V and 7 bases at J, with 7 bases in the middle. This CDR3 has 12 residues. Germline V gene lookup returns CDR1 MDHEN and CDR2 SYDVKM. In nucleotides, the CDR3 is TGTGCCAGCAGTTTATGGGGCGGGGAGCAGTACTTC. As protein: CASSLWGGEQYF. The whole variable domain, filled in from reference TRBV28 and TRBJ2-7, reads DVKVTQSSRYLVKRTGEKVFLECVQDMDHENMFWYRQDPGLGLRLIYFSYDVKMKEKGDIPEGYSVSREKKERFSLILESASTNQTSMYLCASSLWGGEQYFGPGTRLTVT.

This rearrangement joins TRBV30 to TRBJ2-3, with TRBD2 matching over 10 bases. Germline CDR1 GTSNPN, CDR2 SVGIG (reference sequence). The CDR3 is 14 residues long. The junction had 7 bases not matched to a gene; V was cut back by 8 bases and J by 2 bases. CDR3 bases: TGTGCCGCCCGACTAGCGGGCAACACAGATACGCAGTATTTT. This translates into CAARLAGNTDTQYF.

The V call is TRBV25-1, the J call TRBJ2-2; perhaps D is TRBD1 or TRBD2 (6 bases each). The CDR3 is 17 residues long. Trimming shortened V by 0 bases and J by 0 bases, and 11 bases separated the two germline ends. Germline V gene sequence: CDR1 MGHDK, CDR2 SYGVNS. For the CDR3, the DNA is TGTGCCAGCAGTGAATACGTAGGGGGGACGAACACCGGGGAGCTGTTTTTT. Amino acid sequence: CASSEYVGGTNTGELFF.

CDR3 protein: CASSNTGPSTRFGELFF. In DNA, the CDR3 is TGTGCCAGCAGCAACACGGGCCCCTCAACTAGATTCGGGGAGCTGTTTTTT. J is TRBJ2-2 and V is TRBV14; D might be TRBD2 (5 bases). Germline assignment: CDR1 SGHDN and CDR2 FVKESK. Trimming pared 5 bases from V and 7 bases from J, leaving 23 bases between. This CDR3 comprises 17 residues.

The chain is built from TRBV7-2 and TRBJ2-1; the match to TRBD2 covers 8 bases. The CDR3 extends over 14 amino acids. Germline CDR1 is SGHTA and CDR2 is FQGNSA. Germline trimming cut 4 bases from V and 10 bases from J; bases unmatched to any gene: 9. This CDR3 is CASSSFGGAKEQFF. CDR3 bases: TGTGCCAGCAGCTCCTTCGGGGGGGCCAAAGAGCAGTTCTTC.

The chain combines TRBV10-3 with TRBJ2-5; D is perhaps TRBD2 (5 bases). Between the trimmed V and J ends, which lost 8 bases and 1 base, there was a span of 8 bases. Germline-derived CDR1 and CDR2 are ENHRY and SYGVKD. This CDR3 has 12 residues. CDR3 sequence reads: CAIGSGQETQYF. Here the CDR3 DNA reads TGTGCCATCGGGAGCGGCCAAGAGACCCAGTACTTC.

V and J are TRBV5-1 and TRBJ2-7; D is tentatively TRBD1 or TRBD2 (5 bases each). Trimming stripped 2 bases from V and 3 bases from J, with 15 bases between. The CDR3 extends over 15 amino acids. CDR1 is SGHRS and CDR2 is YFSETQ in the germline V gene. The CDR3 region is CASSFTGTSFYEQYF. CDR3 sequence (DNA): TGCGCCAGCAGCTTTACCGGGACCTCCTTCTACGAGCAGTACTTC.

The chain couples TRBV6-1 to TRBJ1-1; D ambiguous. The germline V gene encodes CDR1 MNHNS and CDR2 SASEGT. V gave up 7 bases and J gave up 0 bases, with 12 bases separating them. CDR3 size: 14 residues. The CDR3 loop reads CASNPLAMNTEAFF. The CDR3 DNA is TGTGCCAGCAATCCCCTCGCCATGAACACTGAAGCTTTCTTT.

In DNA form, the CDR3 reads TGTGCCAGCAGTTTATTTGCGGGGAGGGAGCTGTTTTTT. It specifies CASSLFAGRELFF. V usage is TRBV27 and J usage is TRBJ2-2, with D tentatively TRBD2 (6 bases). The CDR3 loop spans 13 amino acids. V was shortened by 1 base and J by 9 bases, with 9 bases between the two germline ends. Germline CDR1 reads MNHEY; CDR2 reads SMNVEV (reference sequence).

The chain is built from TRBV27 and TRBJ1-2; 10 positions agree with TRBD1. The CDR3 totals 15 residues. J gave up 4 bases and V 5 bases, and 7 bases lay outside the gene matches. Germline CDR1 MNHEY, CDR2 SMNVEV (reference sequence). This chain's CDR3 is CASSATRDRGYGYTF. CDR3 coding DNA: TGTGCCAGCAGTGCCACGAGGGACAGGGGCTATGGCTACACCTTC.

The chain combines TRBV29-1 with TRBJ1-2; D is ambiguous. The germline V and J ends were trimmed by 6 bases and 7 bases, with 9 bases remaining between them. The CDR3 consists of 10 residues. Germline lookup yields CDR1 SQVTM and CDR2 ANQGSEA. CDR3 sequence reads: CSVEISGYTF. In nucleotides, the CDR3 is TGCAGCGTGGAGATTTCTGGCTACACCTTC.

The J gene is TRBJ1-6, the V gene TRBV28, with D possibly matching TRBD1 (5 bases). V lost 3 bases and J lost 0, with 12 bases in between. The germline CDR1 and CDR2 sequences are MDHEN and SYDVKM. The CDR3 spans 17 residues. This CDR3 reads CASSLAGASSYNSPLHF. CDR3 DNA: TGTGCCAGCAGTTTGGCTGGGGCAAGCTCCTATAATTCACCCCTCCACTTT.

In nucleotides, the CDR3 is TGTGCCAGTAGTCCCTGGGGTGTGAGCGGGAGAACAGATACGCAGTATTTT. Protein: CASSPWGVSGRTDTQYF. The rearrangement links TRBV19 to TRBJ2-3; 8 bases line up with TRBD2. This CDR3 is built from 17 residues. Per germline, CDR1 LNHDA and CDR2 SQIVND (reference sequence). After removal of 5 bases from V and 3 bases from J, the junction contained 13 bases not matched to a gene.

In nucleotides, the CDR3 is TGTGCCAGCAGCTTAGCGGAAAACACCGGGGAGCTGTTTTTT. It is translated as CASSLAENTGELFF. The V and J genes are TRBV7-9 and TRBJ2-2; no firm D call. The length of the CDR3 is 14 residues. V lost 0 bases and J lost 2, with 4 bases in between. Germline CDR1 is SEHNR and CDR2 is FQNEAQ (reference sequence).

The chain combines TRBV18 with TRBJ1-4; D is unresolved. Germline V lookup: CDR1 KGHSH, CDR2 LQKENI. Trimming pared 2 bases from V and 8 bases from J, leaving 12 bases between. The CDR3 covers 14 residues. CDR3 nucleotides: TGTGCCAGCTCACCAGTATCGGCTAGCGAAAAACTGTTTTTT. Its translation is CASSPVSASEKLFF.

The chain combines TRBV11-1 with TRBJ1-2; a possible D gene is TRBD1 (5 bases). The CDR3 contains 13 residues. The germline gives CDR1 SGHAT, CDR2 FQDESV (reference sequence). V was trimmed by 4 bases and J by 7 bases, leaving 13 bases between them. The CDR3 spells CASSSWQGLGYTF. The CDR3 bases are TGTGCCAGCAGCTCCTGGCAGGGTCTTGGCTACACCTTC.

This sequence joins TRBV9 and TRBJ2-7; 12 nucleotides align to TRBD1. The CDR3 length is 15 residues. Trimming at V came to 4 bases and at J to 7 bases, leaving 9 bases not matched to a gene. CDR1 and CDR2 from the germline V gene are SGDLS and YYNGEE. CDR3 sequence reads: CASSPPRDRGQEQYF. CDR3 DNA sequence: TGTGCCAGCAGCCCCCCCCGGGACAGGGGGCAGGAGCAGTACTTC.

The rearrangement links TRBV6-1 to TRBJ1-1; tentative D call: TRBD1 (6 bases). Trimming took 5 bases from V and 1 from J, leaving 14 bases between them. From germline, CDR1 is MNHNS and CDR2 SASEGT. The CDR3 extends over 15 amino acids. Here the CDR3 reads CASSMGGHKNTEAFF. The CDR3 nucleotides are TGTGCCAGCAGTATGGGGGGCCACAAGAACACTGAAGCTTTCTTT.

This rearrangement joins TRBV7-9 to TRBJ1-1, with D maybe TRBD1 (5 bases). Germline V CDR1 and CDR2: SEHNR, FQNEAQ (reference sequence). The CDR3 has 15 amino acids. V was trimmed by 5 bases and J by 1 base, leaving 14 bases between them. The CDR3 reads CASSPPRGQNTEAFF. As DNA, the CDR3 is TGTGCCAGCAGCCCCCCCCGGGGCCAGAACACTGAAGCTTTCTTT. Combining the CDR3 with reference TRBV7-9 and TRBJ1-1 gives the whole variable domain DTGVSQNPRHKITKRGQNVTFRCDPISEHNRLYWYRQTLGQGPEFLTYFQNEAQLEKSRLLSDRFSAERPKGSFSTLEIQRTEQGDSAMYLCASSPPRGQNTEAFFGQGTRLTVV.

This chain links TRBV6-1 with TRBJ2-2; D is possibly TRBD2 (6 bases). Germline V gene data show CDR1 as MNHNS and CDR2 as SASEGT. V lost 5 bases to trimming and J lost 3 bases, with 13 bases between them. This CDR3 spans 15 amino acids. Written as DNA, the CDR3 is TGTGCCAGCAGTCCACCGGGACTGGACACCGGGGAGCTGTTTTTT. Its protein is CASSPPGLDTGELFF.

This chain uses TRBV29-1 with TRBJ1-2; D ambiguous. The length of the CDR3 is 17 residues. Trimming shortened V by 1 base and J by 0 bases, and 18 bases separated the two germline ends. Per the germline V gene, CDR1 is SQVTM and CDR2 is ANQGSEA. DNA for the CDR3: TGCAGCGTTGAAGGGGAGAGACCGCAGTTAGCTAACTATGGCTACACCTTC. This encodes CSVEGERPQLANYGYTF.

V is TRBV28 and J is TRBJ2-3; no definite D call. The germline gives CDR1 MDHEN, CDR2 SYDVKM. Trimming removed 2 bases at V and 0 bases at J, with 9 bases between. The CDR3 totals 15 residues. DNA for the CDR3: TGTGCCAGCAGTTTAACAAAACCTAGCACAGATACGCAGTATTTT. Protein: CASSLTKPSTDTQYF.

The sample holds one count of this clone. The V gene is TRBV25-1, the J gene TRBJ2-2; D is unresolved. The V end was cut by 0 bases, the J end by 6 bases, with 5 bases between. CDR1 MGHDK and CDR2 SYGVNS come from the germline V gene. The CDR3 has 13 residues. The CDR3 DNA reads TGTGCCAGCAGTGAATACTGGGCCGGGGAGCTGTTTTTT. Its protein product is CASSEYWAGELFF.

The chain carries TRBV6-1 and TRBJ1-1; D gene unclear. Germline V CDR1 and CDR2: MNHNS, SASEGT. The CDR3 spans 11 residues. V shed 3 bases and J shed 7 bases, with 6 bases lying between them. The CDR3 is CASSERYEAFF. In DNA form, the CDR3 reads TGTGCCAGCAGTGAGAGGTATGAAGCTTTCTTT.